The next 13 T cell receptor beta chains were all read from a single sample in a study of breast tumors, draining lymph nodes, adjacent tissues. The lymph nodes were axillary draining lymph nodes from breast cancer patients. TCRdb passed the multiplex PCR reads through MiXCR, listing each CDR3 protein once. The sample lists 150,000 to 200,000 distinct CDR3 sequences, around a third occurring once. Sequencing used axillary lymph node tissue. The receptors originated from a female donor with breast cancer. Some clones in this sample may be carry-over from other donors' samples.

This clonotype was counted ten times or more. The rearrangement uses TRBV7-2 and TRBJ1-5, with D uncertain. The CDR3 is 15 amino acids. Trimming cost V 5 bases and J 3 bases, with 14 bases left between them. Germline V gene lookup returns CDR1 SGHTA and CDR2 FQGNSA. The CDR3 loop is CASSPVARVNQPQHF. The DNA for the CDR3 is TGTGCCAGCAGCCCCGTAGCGAGGGTCAATCAGCCCCAGCATTTT.

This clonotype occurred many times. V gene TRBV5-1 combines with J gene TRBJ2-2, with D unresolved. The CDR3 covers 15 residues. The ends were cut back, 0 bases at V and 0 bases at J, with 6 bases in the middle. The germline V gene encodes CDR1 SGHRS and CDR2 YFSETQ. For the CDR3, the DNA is TGCGCCAGCAGCTTGGTAACGACGAACACCGGGGAGCTGTTTTTT. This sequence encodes CASSLVTTNTGELFF. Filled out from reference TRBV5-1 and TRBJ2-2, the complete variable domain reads KAGVTQTPRYLIKTRGQQVTLSCSPISGHRSVSWYQQTPGQGLQFLFEYFSETQRNKGNFPGRFSGRQFSNSRSEMNVSTLELGDSALYLCASSLVTTNTGELFFGEGSRLTVL.

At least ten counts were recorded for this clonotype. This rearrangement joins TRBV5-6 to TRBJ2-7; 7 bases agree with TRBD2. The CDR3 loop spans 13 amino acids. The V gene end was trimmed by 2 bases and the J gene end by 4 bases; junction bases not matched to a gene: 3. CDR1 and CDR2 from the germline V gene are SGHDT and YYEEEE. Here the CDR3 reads CASSFMRGYEQYF. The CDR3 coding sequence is TGTGCCAGCAGCTTTATGCGGGGGTACGAGCAGTACTTC.

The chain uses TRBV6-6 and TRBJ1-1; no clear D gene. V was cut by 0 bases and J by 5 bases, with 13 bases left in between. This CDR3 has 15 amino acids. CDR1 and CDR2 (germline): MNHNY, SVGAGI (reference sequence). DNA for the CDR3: TGTGCCAGCAGTTACTCTATCCAGGTTGGGACTGAAGCTTTCTTT. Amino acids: CASSYSIQVGTEAFF.

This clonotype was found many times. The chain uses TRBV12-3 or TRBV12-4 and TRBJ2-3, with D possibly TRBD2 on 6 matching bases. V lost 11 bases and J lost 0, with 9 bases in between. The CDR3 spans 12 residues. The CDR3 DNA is TGTGCCGGTGGGACTAGCACAGATACGCAGTATTTT. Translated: CAGGTSTDTQYF.

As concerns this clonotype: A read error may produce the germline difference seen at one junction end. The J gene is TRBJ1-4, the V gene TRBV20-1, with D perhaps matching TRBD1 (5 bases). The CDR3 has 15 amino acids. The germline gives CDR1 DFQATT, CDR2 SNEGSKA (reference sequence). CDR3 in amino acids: CSARGRGRENEELFF. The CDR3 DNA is TGCAGTGCTAGAGGGCGGGGACGGGAGAATGAAGAACTGTTTTTT.

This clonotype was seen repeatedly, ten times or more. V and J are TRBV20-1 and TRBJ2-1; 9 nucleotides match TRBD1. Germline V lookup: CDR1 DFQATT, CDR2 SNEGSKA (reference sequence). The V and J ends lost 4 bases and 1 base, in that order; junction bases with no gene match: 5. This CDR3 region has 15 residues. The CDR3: CSAKPGTGSYNEQFF. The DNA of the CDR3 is TGCAGTGCTAAGCCGGGGACAGGGTCCTACAATGAGCAGTTCTTC.

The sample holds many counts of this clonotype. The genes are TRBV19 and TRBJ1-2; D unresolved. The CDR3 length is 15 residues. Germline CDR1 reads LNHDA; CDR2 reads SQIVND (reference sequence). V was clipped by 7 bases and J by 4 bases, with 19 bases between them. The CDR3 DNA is TGTGCCAGTAACCCACTGTTGGGTAATGCCTATGGCTACACCTTC. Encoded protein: CASNPLLGNAYGYTF.

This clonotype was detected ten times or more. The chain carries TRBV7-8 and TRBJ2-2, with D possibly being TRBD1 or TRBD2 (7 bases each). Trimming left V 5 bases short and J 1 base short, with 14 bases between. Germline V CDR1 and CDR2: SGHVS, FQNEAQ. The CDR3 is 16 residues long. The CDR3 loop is CASSPGGGWNTGELFF. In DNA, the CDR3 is TGTGCCAGCAGCCCAGGGGGGGGTTGGAACACCGGGGAGCTGTTTTTT.

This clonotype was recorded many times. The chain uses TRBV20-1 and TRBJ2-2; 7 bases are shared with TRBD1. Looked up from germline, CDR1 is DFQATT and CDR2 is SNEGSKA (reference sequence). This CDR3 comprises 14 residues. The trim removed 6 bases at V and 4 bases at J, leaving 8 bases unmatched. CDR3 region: CSALDRVVTGELFF. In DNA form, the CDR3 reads TGCAGTGCCTTAGACAGGGTAGTCACCGGGGAGCTGTTTTTT.

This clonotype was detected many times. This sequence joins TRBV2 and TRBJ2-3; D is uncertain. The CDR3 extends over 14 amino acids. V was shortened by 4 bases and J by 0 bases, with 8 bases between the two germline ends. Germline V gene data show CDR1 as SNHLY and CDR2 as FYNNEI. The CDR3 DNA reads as TGTGCCAGCAGTGTGGGTGGGAGCACAGATACGCAGTATTTT. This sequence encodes CASSVGGSTDTQYF.

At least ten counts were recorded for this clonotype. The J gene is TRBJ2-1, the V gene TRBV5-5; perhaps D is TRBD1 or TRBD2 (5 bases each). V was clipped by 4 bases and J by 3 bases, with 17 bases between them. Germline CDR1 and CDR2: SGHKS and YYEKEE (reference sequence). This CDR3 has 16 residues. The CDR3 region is CASSPRDVDGYNEQFF. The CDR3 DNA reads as TGTGCCAGCAGCCCCCGGGACGTGGATGGCTACAATGAGCAGTTCTTC.

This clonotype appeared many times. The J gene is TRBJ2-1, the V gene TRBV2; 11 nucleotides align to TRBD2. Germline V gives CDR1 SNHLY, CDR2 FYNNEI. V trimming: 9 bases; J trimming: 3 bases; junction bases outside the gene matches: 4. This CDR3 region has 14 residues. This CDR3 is CASTSGGHYNEQFF. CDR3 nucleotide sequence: TGTGCCAGTACTAGCGGGGGTCACTACAATGAGCAGTTCTTC.